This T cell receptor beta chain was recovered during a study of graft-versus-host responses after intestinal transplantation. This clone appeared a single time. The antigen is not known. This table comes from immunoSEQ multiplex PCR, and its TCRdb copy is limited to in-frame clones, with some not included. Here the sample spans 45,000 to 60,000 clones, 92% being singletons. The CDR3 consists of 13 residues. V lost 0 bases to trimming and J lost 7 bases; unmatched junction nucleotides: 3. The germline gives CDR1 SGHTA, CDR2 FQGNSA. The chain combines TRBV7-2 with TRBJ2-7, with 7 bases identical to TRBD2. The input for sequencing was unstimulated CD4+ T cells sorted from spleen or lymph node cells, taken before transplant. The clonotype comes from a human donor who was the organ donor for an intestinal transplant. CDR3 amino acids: CASSLAGGAEQYF. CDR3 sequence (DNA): TGTGCCAGCAGCTTAGCGGGAGGGGCTGAGCAGTACTTC.